The 22 T cell receptor beta chains reported below all come from one sample, sequenced in a study of response to subunit inactivated influenza vaccine. Each CDR3 protein gets one entry after TCRdb re-called the RT-PCR reads with MiXCR. The profile shows hundreds of thousands of distinct CDR3 sequences, 10% to 12% of them singletons. The same data also contributed to another study, on T cells expressing NK-cell markers. Per that paper: 5'RACE template switching with UMIs generated TCR beta cDNA.

The material was PBMCs from blood, obtained on the day of vaccination. These receptors came from a man aged 50 or older who received an inactivated influenza vaccine.

The chain carries TRBV6-1 and TRBJ2-1; tentatively, D is TRBD1 (6 bases). CDR1 is MNHNS, CDR2 SASEGT, per germline. Trimming cost V 5 bases and J 5 bases, with 16 bases left between them. The CDR3 contains 15 residues. CDR3 in amino acids: CASSPHRRQDNEQFF. CDR3 nucleotide sequence: TGTGCCAGCAGTCCTCACCGCAGACAGGACAATGAGCAGTTCTTC.

The rearrangement links TRBV5-1 to TRBJ1-1; TRBD1 is a possible D gene (6 bases). With 4 bases removed from V and 1 base from J, the gap between germline ends came to 11 bases. Germline values: CDR1 SGHRS, CDR2 YFSETQ. The CDR3 consists of 14 residues. CDR3 nucleotide sequence: TGCGCCAGCAGCGCAGGACAGCCGAACACTGAAGCTTTCTTT. Translated, it gives CASSAGQPNTEAFF.

This clonotype showed up many times. The chain links TRBV6-1 to TRBJ2-1, with 11 nucleotides matching TRBD1. The CDR3 has 14 amino acids. Looked up from germline, CDR1 is MNHNS and CDR2 is SASEGT. Unmatched junction bases numbered 3, after V lost 5 bases and J lost 6 bases. In nucleotides, the CDR3 is TGTGCCAGCAGTCAGGACAGGGGGCGCAATGAGCAGTTCTTC. It is translated as CASSQDRGRNEQFF.

The chain has TRBV20-1 and TRBJ2-5; a weak D match, TRBD2 (6 bases). The CDR3 has 14 amino acids. CDR1 is DFQATT, CDR2 SNEGSKA, per germline (reference sequence). Trimming pared 3 bases from V and 5 bases from J, leaving 16 bases between. The CDR3 sequence: CSASSPGVGETQYF. CDR3 nucleotides: TGCAGTGCTAGTTCTCCGGGAGTGGGCGAGACCCAGTACTTC.

The chain links TRBV7-2 to TRBJ2-7, with D possibly being TRBD2 (5 bases). The CDR3 totals 15 residues. Germline-derived CDR1 and CDR2 are SGHTA and FQGNSA. V dropped 1 base and J dropped 2 bases, with 12 bases sitting between them. The CDR3 bases are TGTGCCAGCAGCTTAGTGGCAGCGGCCACCTACGAGCAGTACTTC. Protein sequence: CASSLVAAATYEQYF. The variable domain in full, completed from reference TRBV7-2 and TRBJ2-7, reads GAGVSQSPSNKVTEKGKDVELRCDPISGHTALYWYRQSLGQGLEFLIYFQGNSAPDKSGLPSDRFSAERTGGSVSTLTIQRTQQEDSAVYLCASSLVAAATYEQYFGPGTRLTVT.

This clonotype was counted between two and nine times. The chain employs TRBV9 and TRBJ2-1, with D hard to call. The germline V gene has CDR1 SGDLS and CDR2 YYNGEE. The CDR3 consists of 14 residues. V lost 0 bases to trimming and J lost 4 bases, with 8 bases between them. The CDR3 sequence is CASSVARDYNEQFF. In DNA form, the CDR3 reads TGTGCCAGCAGCGTAGCCAGAGATTACAATGAGCAGTTCTTC. Using reference TRBV9 and TRBJ2-1 for the parts outside the CDR3, the full variable domain is DSGVTQTPKHLITATGQRVTLRCSPRSGDLSVYWYQQSLDQGLQFLIQYYNGEERAKGNILERFSAQQFPDLHSELNLSSLELGDSALYFCASSVARDYNEQFFGPGTRLTVL.

The chain links TRBV12-3 or TRBV12-4 to TRBJ2-3; D is uncertain. The ends were cut back, 6 bases at V and 5 bases at J, with 9 bases in the middle. The CDR3 extends over 12 amino acids. The CDR3 DNA reads as TGTGCCAGCAGGCTGTTCCGAGATACGCAGTATTTT. Amino acids: CASRLFRDTQYF.

This clonotype was detected ten times or more. The chain carries TRBV12-3 or TRBV12-4 and TRBJ1-5; D is undetermined. This CDR3 contains 15 residues. V dropped 4 bases and J dropped 1 base, with 11 bases sitting between them. The CDR3 region is CASSSPTISNQPQHF. For the CDR3, the DNA is TGTGCCAGCAGTTCCCCGACAATCAGCAATCAGCCCCAGCATTTT.

In DNA form, the CDR3 reads TGTGCCAGCTCCTGGCGGACTAGCGGGAGAAGCAATGAGCAGTTCTTC. This translates into CASSWRTSGRSNEQFF. The V call is TRBV7-9, the J call TRBJ2-1; 13 positions agree with TRBD2. Germline V gives CDR1 SEHNR, CDR2 FQNEAQ (reference sequence). The V and J ends lost 8 bases and 6 bases, in that order; junction bases with no gene match: 10. The CDR3 sequence is 16 residues long.

This clonotype has only a few counts. The chain employs TRBV18 and TRBJ1-1; D not resolved. CDR1 and CDR2 from the germline V gene are KGHSH and LQKENI. With 4 bases removed from V and 1 base from J, the gap between germline ends came to 7 bases. CDR3 length: 13 amino acids. The CDR3 DNA sequence: TGTGCCAGCTCACGGGAACGGAACACTGAAGCTTTCTTT. Its protein product is CASSRERNTEAFF.

The table lists this clonotype with a count of one. This rearrangement joins TRBV4-1 to TRBJ2-7; D unclear. CDR3 size: 14 residues. Germline CDR1 MGHRA, CDR2 YSYEKL. The germline V and J ends were trimmed by 0 bases and 2 bases, with 8 bases remaining between them. In DNA, the CDR3 is TGCGCCAGCAGCCAAGATGTATTCACCTACGAGCAGTACTTC. This sequence encodes CASSQDVFTYEQYF.

This clonotype appeared a few times. This chain connects TRBV24-1 to TRBJ2-2, with TRBD2 as a possible D gene (6 bases). This CDR3 has 14 residues. Germline loops: CDR1 KGHDR, CDR2 SFDVKD. V was cut by 9 bases and J by 0 bases, with 10 bases left in between. The CDR3: CATGGRTNTGELFF. DNA for the CDR3: TGTGCCACCGGGGGGAGAACGAACACCGGGGAGCTGTTTTTT.

A few counts support this clonotype. This rearrangement joins TRBV21-1 to TRBJ2-2; the D call in the table, TRBD1, was not verified against the DNA. TRBV21-1 is designated a pseudogene. The CDR3 runs to 16 residues. This CDR3 is CASSTPSLANTGELFF. The DNA for the CDR3 is TGTGCCAGCAGCACCCCTAGCCTCGCGAACACCGGGGAGCTGTTTTTT.

This clonotype was detected a few times. The chain uses TRBV28 and TRBJ1-6; no reliable D call. With 6 bases removed from V and 6 bases from J, the gap between germline ends came to 9 bases. The CDR3 covers 13 residues. Germline V lookup: CDR1 MDHEN, CDR2 SYDVKM. The CDR3 DNA is TGTGCCAGCAGCGTGGTCGGTAATTCACCCCTCCACTTT. It yields the protein CASSVVGNSPLHF.

This clonotype was observed a few times. V and J are TRBV7-2 and TRBJ1-2; D remains ambiguous. The CDR3 has 14 amino acids. With 2 bases removed from V and 4 bases from J, the gap between germline ends came to 11 bases. Germline-derived CDR1 and CDR2 are SGHTA and FQGNSA. The CDR3 loop is CASSLLAGTYGYTF. CDR3 DNA sequence: TGTGCCAGCAGCTTACTAGCAGGAACCTATGGCTACACCTTC.

This chain links TRBV19 with TRBJ1-1; D gene ambiguous. The CDR3 has 14 amino acids. Germline V gene sequence: CDR1 LNHDA, CDR2 SQIVND (reference sequence). V lost 9 bases, J lost 1 base, and 15 bases lay in between. DNA of the CDR3: TGTGCCAGCAATGCCGGGTCTGCGAACACTGAAGCTTTCTTT. Its translation is CASNAGSANTEAFF.

The table lists this clonotype with many counts. The chain is built from TRBV20-1 and TRBJ2-1; no firm D call. The CDR3 has 17 amino acids. V was cut by 4 bases and J by 0 bases, with 19 bases left in between. Germline V gene sequence: CDR1 DFQATT, CDR2 SNEGSKA (reference sequence). The CDR3 loop reads CSAKMALGAGSYNEQFF. DNA for the CDR3: TGCAGTGCTAAAATGGCCCTTGGAGCAGGCTCCTACAATGAGCAGTTCTTC.

The table lists this clonotype with a few counts. The rearrangement joins TRBV5-5 to TRBJ2-5; no clear D. This CDR3 contains 15 residues. Trimming took 0 bases from V and 3 from J, leaving 12 bases between them. Germline V lookup: CDR1 SGHKS, CDR2 YYEKEE (reference sequence). CDR3 in amino acids: CASSLAGLPKETQYF. CDR3 coding DNA: TGTGCCAGCAGCTTGGCCGGTCTACCCAAAGAGACCCAGTACTTC.

The chain is built from TRBV5-1 and TRBJ2-5; D not resolved. The germline gives CDR1 SGHRS, CDR2 YFSETQ. The CDR3 extends over 12 amino acids. V gave up 1 base and J gave up 5 bases, with 6 bases separating them. This CDR3 reads CASSLYGETQYF. The CDR3 nucleotides read TGCGCCAGCAGCTTGTACGGGGAGACCCAGTACTTC.

This clonotype was observed at least ten times. The V call is TRBV27, the J call TRBJ2-7; 7 positions match TRBD1. Germline CDR1 reads MNHEY; CDR2 reads SMNVEV (reference sequence). V was pared by 3 bases and J by 3 bases, with 5 bases of the junction left unmatched. The CDR3 runs 14 residues. CDR3 coding DNA: TGTGCCAGCAGTTTGGGGACAGAGATCTACGAGCAGTACTTC. Translation gives CASSLGTEIYEQYF.

This clonotype was counted only a few times. This rearrangement joins TRBV12-3 or TRBV12-4 to TRBJ2-7; D unclear. The CDR3 covers 13 residues. The V and J ends lost 3 bases and 3 bases respectively, with 9 bases between them. CDR3 region: CASSLAGYYEQYF. The CDR3, as DNA: TGTGCCAGCAGTTTGGCCGGCTACTACGAGCAGTACTTC.

This clonotype was counted only a few times. The rearrangement joins TRBV4-1 to TRBJ2-7, with 10 bases fitting TRBD1. Germline V gene lookup returns CDR1 MGHRA and CDR2 YSYEKL. This CDR3 has 18 amino acids. The V and J ends lost 0 bases and 0 bases, in that order; junction bases with no gene match: 8. CDR3 amino acids: CASSQDKTGGWSSYEQYF. CDR3 DNA sequence: TGCGCCAGCAGCCAAGATAAGACAGGGGGCTGGAGCTCCTACGAGCAGTACTTC.